This T cell receptor (beta chain) was recovered during a study of blood T cells in healthy people across ages. Study-wide findings and caveats: Strong correlation linked observed beta diversity and percent naive T cells.

This clonotype has ten or more counts. What it binds is unknown. With a J-beta primer mix and a sample-barcoded 5' primer, a second PCR ran roughly 6 to 11 cycles. Each cDNA molecule received a tag from a template-switch adaptor that had 12 random nucleotides. No fewer than 3 million CDR3-containing paired-end reads came from each sample. MiXCR, run by TCRdb on the 5' RACE reads, gives a single entry per CDR3 protein. The sample records about 690,000 distinct CDR3 sequences, roughly 43% being singletons. The sample comprised blood. The source of this sequence is a man older than 75 in good health.

CDR3 sequence: CASSLVGTRRTPRETQYF. CDR3 DNA: TGTGCCAGCAGCTTAGTTGGGACCCGTAGAACCCCTCGAGAGACCCAGTACTTC. The chain has TRBV7-2 and TRBJ2-5; D is possibly TRBD1 or TRBD2 (5 bases each). The ends were cut back, 1 base at V and 4 bases at J, with 22 bases in the middle. The V gene's germline CDR1 is SGHTA and CDR2 FQGNSA. This CDR3 has 18 residues.